This TCR beta chain came from a study of T cell responses to AZD1222 COVID-19 vaccine. Study details: It was second doses at about 4 or about 12 weeks that were pooled. Broader study findings: Clonal diversity was possibly underestimated, and the donors were mostly white British, with more females. Spike-wide coverage was observed for vaccine-associated CD4 TCRs, with dominant responses at 160-218 and 743-854.

Concerning this clone: Antigen unknown.

Trimming left V 4 bases short and J 6 bases short, with 11 bases between. CDR1 SGHTA and CDR2 FQGNSA come from the germline V gene. The CDR3 spans 13 residues. The repertoire was sequenced with immunoSEQ multiplex PCR; TCRdb's copy has only in-frame clones and lacks some. Of under 60,000 clones in the sample, under 90% were seen once. The sample consisted of peripheral blood, taken on day 0 of AZD1222 vaccination. The V call is TRBV7-2, the J call TRBJ2-3; maybe TRBD2 (6 bases). The origin of this receptor is an adult in good health. CDR3 region: CASSSRDADTQYF. DNA of the CDR3: TGTGCCAGCAGCTCGCGGGACGCCGATACGCAGTATTTT.